A selection of T cell receptor beta chains follows, all from one sample in a study of naive and memory T cell subsets. TCRdb called the UMI-ligation and nested PCR reads again in MiXCR, with one record for every CDR3 protein. The data hold under 150,000 distinct CDR3 sequences, with 15% to 25% observed a single time. Sequenced input: naive CD8+ T cells from blood. The receptors were sampled from a human donor in good health. Each CDR3 is given without its conserved first and last residue. Fields, in order: V gene, CDR3 length, CDR3 protein.

V gene: TRBV9
CDR3 length: 13
CDR3 protein: ASSVESGQIYGYT

V gene: TRBV6-5
CDR3 length: 12
CDR3 protein: ASSSRGSYNEQF

V gene: TRBV9
CDR3 length: 12
CDR3 protein: ASSTWTSPDTQY

V gene: TRBV7-8
CDR3 length: 14
CDR3 protein: ASSLYAAVGIPEQY

V gene: TRBV29-1
CDR3 length: 9
CDR3 protein: SVGQAKEAF

V gene: TRBV2
CDR3 length: 16
CDR3 protein: ASMGGGGNLAMNTEAF

V gene: TRBV28
CDR3 length: 14
CDR3 protein: ASSSLEFNWNTEAF

V gene: TRBV25-1
CDR3 length: 12
CDR3 protein: ASSEGGGTGELF

V gene: TRBV9
CDR3 length: 14
CDR3 protein: ASSPSRGRATYEQY

V gene: TRBV27
CDR3 length: 13
CDR3 protein: ASSLVAGGGAEAF

V gene: TRBV7-9
CDR3 length: 12
CDR3 protein: ASSPGQDNYGYT

V gene: TRBV27
CDR3 length: 13
CDR3 protein: ASSSGTSGGNEQF

V gene: TRBV29-1
CDR3 length: 11
CDR3 protein: SDISSGGSEQF

V gene: TRBV6-5
CDR3 length: 11
CDR3 protein: ASSYGGDYGYT

V gene: TRBV30
CDR3 length: 11
CDR3 protein: AWGWLGGGEQF